These 19 T cell receptor beta chains came from one sample sequenced in a study of blood T cell repertoires in COVID-19. The protocol was immunoSEQ multiplex PCR, while the TCRdb copy is restricted to in-frame clones and leaves out a portion. The sample lists about 280,000 clones, about 90% seen once, with 2.2% in the top ten. The sample taken for sequencing was peripheral blood. Receptor source: a woman aged 45-59 years who had recovered from COVID-19.

In DNA, the CDR3 is TGTGCCAGCAGCTTGGGGGGAGGAGGTAATTCACCCCTCCACTTT. The encoded protein is CASSLGGGGNSPLHF. The V and J genes are TRBV5-6 and TRBJ1-6, with D hard to call. V shed 0 bases and J shed 6 bases, with 10 bases lying between them. The CDR3 has 15 amino acids. Germline values: CDR1 SGHDT, CDR2 YYEEEE.

The V and J genes are TRBV5-1 and TRBJ2-1; 9 nucleotides match TRBD2. Germline V CDR1 and CDR2: SGHRS, YFSETQ. CDR3 length: 18 residues. V was pared by 0 bases and J by 0 bases, with 7 bases of the junction left unmatched. In DNA, the CDR3 is TGCGCCAGCAGCTTGGATCCTAGCGGGGCTCGCTCCTACAATGAGCAGTTCTTC. It encodes CASSLDPSGARSYNEQFF.

The gene calls are TRBV5-1 and TRBJ1-4; tentatively, D is TRBD1 (5 bases). The CDR3 consists of 13 residues. The germline V gene encodes CDR1 SGHRS and CDR2 YFSETQ. The ends were cut back, 3 bases at V and 5 bases at J, with 8 bases in the middle. The CDR3 loop is CASSSQGNEKLFF. The CDR3 nucleotides are TGCGCCAGCAGCTCCCAGGGCAATGAAAAACTGTTTTTT.

DNA of the CDR3: TGTGCCAGCAGCCCCGGTCTTCGGAACACCGGGGAGCTGTTTTTT. Its translation: CASSPGLRNTGELFF. This rearrangement joins TRBV7-2 to TRBJ2-2, with unresolved D. Trimming cost V 5 bases and J 1 base, with 11 bases left between them. Germline V gives CDR1 SGHTA, CDR2 FQGNSA. The CDR3 has 15 amino acids. Variable domain in full (rest from reference TRBV7-2 and TRBJ2-2): GAGVSQSPSNKVTEKGKDVELRCDPISGHTALYWYRQSLGQGLEFLIYFQGNSAPDKSGLPSDRFSAERTGGSVSTLTIQRTQQEDSAVYLCASSPGLRNTGELFFGEGSRLTVL.

The rearrangement uses TRBV19 and TRBJ1-2; possibly TRBD1 for D (5 bases). With 11 bases removed from V and 7 bases from J, the gap between germline ends came to 20 bases. This CDR3 has 13 residues. Germline loops: CDR1 LNHDA, CDR2 SQIVND (reference sequence). This chain's CDR3 is CAPKVGVASGYTF. The CDR3 DNA reads TGTGCCCCAAAGGTAGGGGTTGCTTCTGGCTACACCTTC.

The chain uses TRBV5-6 and TRBJ1-3, with D possibly being TRBD1 (5 bases). V lost 3 bases, J lost 0 bases, and 13 bases lay in between. This CDR3 has 16 residues. The germline CDR1 and CDR2 sequences are SGHDT and YYEEEE. The CDR3 region has the DNA TGTGCCAGCAGCTGGGGCCCAGCGACCTCTGGAAACACCATATATTTT. This encodes CASSWGPATSGNTIYF.

The rearrangement uses TRBV5-4 and TRBJ1-5, with D uncertain. The CDR3 contains 14 residues. V shed 2 bases and J shed 1 base, with 7 bases lying between them. Germline CDR1 reads SGHNT; CDR2 reads YYREEE (reference sequence). In DNA form, the CDR3 reads TGTGCCAGCAGCTTCTGGCAGAGCAATCAGCCCCAGCATTTT. Protein product: CASSFWQSNQPQHF.

V is TRBV3-1 (or the pseudogene TRBV3-2) and J is TRBJ2-5; 9 bases align to TRBD2. This CDR3 is 16 amino acids long. Germline CDR1 LGHDT, CDR2 YNNKEL (reference sequence). The V segment lost 1 base and the J segment 5 bases; nucleotides outside the gene matches: 8. The CDR3 bases are TGTGCCAGCAGCCAAGGTCGGCTAGCGGGGTTGGAGACCCAGTACTTC. Encoded protein: CASSQGRLAGLETQYF.

The rearrangement joins TRBV6-2 or TRBV6-3 to TRBJ2-1, with 12 bases aligning to TRBD1. The length of the CDR3 is 13 residues. V trimming: 0 bases; J trimming: 13 bases; junction bases outside the gene matches: 1. CDR1 is MNHEY and CDR2 is SVGEGT in the germline V gene. The CDR3 nucleotides are TGTGCCAGCAGTTACTCCGGGACAGGGGGCCAGTTCTTC. Its translation: CASSYSGTGGQFF.

The chain employs TRBV3-1 (or the pseudogene TRBV3-2) and TRBJ2-4; weak D call: TRBD1 (6 bases). Germline assignment: CDR1 LGHDT and CDR2 YNNKEL (reference sequence). The ends were cut back, 3 bases at V and 0 bases at J, with 9 bases in the middle. The CDR3 totals 15 residues. CDR3: CASSHRTVAKNIQYF. The CDR3 DNA is TGTGCCAGCAGCCACCGGACAGTAGCCAAAAACATTCAGTACTTC.

The chain joins TRBV6-2 or TRBV6-3 to TRBJ1-5; D remains ambiguous. CDR1 is MNHEY and CDR2 is SVGEGT in the germline V gene. Trimming took off 1 base at V and 11 bases at J, with 12 bases between the two ends. This CDR3 contains 13 residues. Written as DNA, the CDR3 is TGTGCCAGCAGTTACTTCGTCCACGCGGCCCAGCATTTT. Translation: CASSYFVHAAQHF.

The chain recombines TRBV3-1 (or the pseudogene TRBV3-2) with TRBJ1-5; 10 bases are shared with TRBD1. The V segment lost 0 bases and the J segment 5 bases; nucleotides outside the gene matches: 4. Germline CDR1 and CDR2: LGHDT and YNNKEL (reference sequence). CDR3 length equals 16 residues. CDR3 loop: CASSQDTGTGDQPQHF. Here the CDR3 DNA reads TGTGCCAGCAGCCAAGATACCGGGACAGGGGATCAGCCCCAGCATTTT.

The chain uses TRBV10-3 and TRBJ1-2; 11 positions match TRBD1. Germline V gene lookup returns CDR1 ENHRY and CDR2 SYGVKD. The CDR3 runs to 15 residues. V trimming: 7 bases; J trimming: 4 bases; junction bases outside the gene matches: 8. CDR3 bases: TGTGCCATCAACGAGGGACAGGGGGTAAGCTATGGCTACACCTTC. It specifies CAINEGQGVSYGYTF.

This chain uses TRBV5-1 with TRBJ2-5; 8 nucleotides align to TRBD2. Germline V gene data show CDR1 as SGHRS and CDR2 as YFSETQ. V shed 3 bases and J 5 bases; nucleotides not matched to a gene: 9. This CDR3 is 15 amino acids long. CDR3 sequence reads: CASSYQDSGSETQYF. The CDR3 DNA sequence: TGCGCCAGCAGCTACCAGGACAGCGGGAGCGAGACCCAGTACTTC.

This clone was recorded only once. This sequence joins TRBV3-1 (or the pseudogene TRBV3-2) and TRBJ2-7, with 8 positions matching TRBD1. The V and J ends lost 0 bases and 7 bases, in that order; junction bases with no gene match: 5. The CDR3 is 14 amino acids. The germline V gene has CDR1 LGHDT and CDR2 YNNKEL (reference sequence). Written as DNA, the CDR3 is TGTGCCAGCAGCCAAGATCGGACAGGGAGAGAGCAGTACTTC. Its protein is CASSQDRTGREQYF.

This clone was seen a few times. The gene calls are TRBV6-2 or TRBV6-3 and TRBJ1-5; 7 bases map to TRBD1. CDR3 length: 17 amino acids. Trimming took 2 bases from V and 4 from J; bases not matched to a gene: 11. Germline loops: CDR1 MNHEY, CDR2 SVGEGT. CDR3 nucleotides: TGTGCCAGCAGTTACCCTAGACAGGGACTAGGAAATCAGCCCCAGCATTTT. This sequence encodes CASSYPRQGLGNQPQHF.

The rearrangement links TRBV11-3 to TRBJ2-7; weak D call: TRBD1 (5 bases). Looked up from germline, CDR1 is SGHNT and CDR2 is YENEEA. V was cut by 4 bases and J by 5 bases, with 15 bases left in between. The CDR3 runs to 14 residues. CDR3 sequence: CASSSGHMINEQYF. The CDR3 DNA reads TGTGCCAGCAGCTCTGGACATATGATCAACGAGCAGTACTTC. The full variable domain, with the rest looked up from reference TRBV11-3 and TRBJ2-7, is EAGVVQSPRYKIIEKKQPVAFWCNPISGHNTLYWYLQNLGQGPELLIRYENEEAVDDSQLPKDRFSAERLKGVDSTLKIQPAELGDSAVYLCASSSGHMINEQYFGPGTRLTVT.

This chain joins TRBV9 and TRBJ2-1; TRBD2 aligns across 9 bases. Germline CDR1 is SGDLS and CDR2 is YYNGEE. The trim removed 4 bases at V and 5 bases at J, leaving 10 bases unmatched. This CDR3 comprises 16 residues. The CDR3 loop is CASSLPWSGGNNEQFF. The CDR3 DNA reads TGTGCCAGCAGCCTCCCGTGGAGCGGGGGGAACAATGAGCAGTTCTTC.

The rearrangement links TRBV4-3 to TRBJ1-2, with TRBD1 matching over 7 bases. Germline CDR1 LGHNA, CDR2 YSLEER. The CDR3 is made up of 16 amino acids. V shed 2 bases and J 7 bases; nucleotides not matched to a gene: 13. For the CDR3, the DNA is TGCGCCAGCAGCCAATTAGGGACAGAAAAGAAGATTGGCTACACCTTC. Translating gives CASSQLGTEKKIGYTF.